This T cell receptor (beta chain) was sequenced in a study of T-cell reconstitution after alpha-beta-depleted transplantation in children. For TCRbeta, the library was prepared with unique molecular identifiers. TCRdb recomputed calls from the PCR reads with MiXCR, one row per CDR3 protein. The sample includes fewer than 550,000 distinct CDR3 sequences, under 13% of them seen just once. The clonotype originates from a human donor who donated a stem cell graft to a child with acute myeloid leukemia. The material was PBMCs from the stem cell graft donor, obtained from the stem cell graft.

DNA for the CDR3: TGCAGTGCTGGGGCTAGCGGGAGGAGCAGCACCGGGGAGCTGTTTTTT. Its protein product is CSAGASGRSSTGELFF. The chain carries TRBV20-1 and TRBJ2-2, with 11 bases identical to TRBD2. The ends lost 5 bases at V and 4 bases at J; junction bases unmatched: 9. Germline values: CDR1 DFQATT, CDR2 SNEGSKA (reference sequence). CDR3 length equals 16 residues.